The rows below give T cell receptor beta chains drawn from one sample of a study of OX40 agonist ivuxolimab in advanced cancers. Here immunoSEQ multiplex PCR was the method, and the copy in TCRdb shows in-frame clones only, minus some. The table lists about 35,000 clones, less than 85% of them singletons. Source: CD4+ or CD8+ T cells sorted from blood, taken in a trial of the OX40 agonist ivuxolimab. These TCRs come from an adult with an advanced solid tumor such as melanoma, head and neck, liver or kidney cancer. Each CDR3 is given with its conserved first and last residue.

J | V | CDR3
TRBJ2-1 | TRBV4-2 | CASSQGAGGTSYNEQFF
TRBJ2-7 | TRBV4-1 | CASSLSLGDRTYEQYF
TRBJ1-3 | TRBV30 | CAWSGQGQSGNTIYF
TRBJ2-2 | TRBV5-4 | CASSWDLAAGELFF
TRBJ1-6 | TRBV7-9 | CASSDWREDNSPLHF
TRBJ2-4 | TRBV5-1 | CASSLGGQGIYIQYF
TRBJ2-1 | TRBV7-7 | CASSTGVGVDEQFF
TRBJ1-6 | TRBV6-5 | CASSYSSRTSSPLHF
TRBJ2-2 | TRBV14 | CASSPLGPGELFF
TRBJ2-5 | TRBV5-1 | CASSLRTVETQYF
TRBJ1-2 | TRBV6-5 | CASSRGLRGGYTF